This entry describes one T cell receptor (beta chain). Antigen specificity is unknown. A multiplex PCR was run with 60 Vbeta primers and 13 Jbeta primers. Clones were sequenced by immunoSEQ multiplex PCR, and TCRdb holds only the in-frame ones, with some missing. Recorded here are 150,000 or so clones; the top ten clones represent over 1%. The CDR3 consists of 14 residues. Per germline, CDR1 MGHRA and CDR2 YSYEKL. Trimming took off 6 bases at V and 7 bases at J, with 17 bases between the two ends. This sample was included in a study of cytomegalovirus exposure and HLA in healthy donors. The study's findings and limits: Segments of the TCR beta V type were, in most cases, productive about 90% or about 30% of the time in an earlier analysis. V- and J-gene trimming of TCR beta was linked (in a later analysis) to a missense DCLRE1C variant.

This clonotype was obtained from a woman aged 60-75 years in good health and CMV-seronegative. V usage is TRBV4-1 and J usage is TRBJ2-3, with a tentative D call TRBD1 (5 bases). The source material was PBMCs. The CDR3 DNA reads TGCGCCAGCAGTCAACTTACTCAGGGTTATACGCAGTATTTT. The encoded protein is CASSQLTQGYTQYF.